The 26 T cell receptor beta chains reported below all come from one sample, sequenced in a study of T-cell reconstitution after alpha-beta-depleted transplantation in children (dated by TCRdb to 2016 to 2018). Library prep was done by PCR. TCRdb shows the sequencer as Illumina HiSeq 2500. TCR library preparation used molecular barcoding, with unique molecular identifiers applied to normalize quantification of the TCRbeta repertoire. Starting from the raw public reads, TCRdb applied fastp trimming at Q25, assembled clones with MiXCR and retained in-frame beta chains. Records with the same CDR3 protein are collapsed into one entry carrying the most frequent genes and DNA. The sample records more than 100,000 distinct CDR3 sequences, under 30% of which are singletons. The top ten clones comprise 8% to 11% of the sample. The treatment or condition label, as the study defines it: allogeneic hematopoietic cell transplantation with graft depleted of TCRalphabeta T cells and CD19 B cells.

Source: PBMCs, mostly from graft donor cells, taken 180 days after TCRalphabeta/CD19-depleted stem cell transplant. These receptor sequences come from a male patient aged 2-9 years who had a stem cell transplant for chronic granulomatous disease, so the T cells may come from the graft donor.

There are a few counts of this clonotype. V gene TRBV20-1 combines with J gene TRBJ1-1; 7 bases align to TRBD1. There are 14 residues in the CDR3. With 2 bases clipped from V and 4 bases from J, the junction kept 7 bases outside the gene matches. Germline CDR1 is DFQATT and CDR2 is SNEGSKA (reference sequence). The CDR3 bases are TGCAGTGCTAGATACCCGGACAGGAGCACTGAAGCTTTCTTT. Its translation: CSARYPDRSTEAFF.

With regard to this clonotype: A read error is possible here, since a much larger clone lies one base away. V is TRBV7-9 and J is TRBJ2-3; 7 bases are shared with TRBD2. This CDR3 is built from 15 residues. Germline loops: CDR1 SEHNR, CDR2 FQNEAQ (reference sequence). The DNA of the CDR3 is TGTGCCAGCAGCTTAACGGCTAGCGGCACAGATACGCACTATTTT. Residues: CASSLTASGTDTHYF.

This clonotype turned up a few times. The chain employs TRBV20-1 and TRBJ2-3; no clear D. The CDR3 covers 14 residues. Trimming took off 3 bases at V and 3 bases at J, with 13 bases between the two ends. Germline CDR1 and CDR2: DFQATT and SNEGSKA (reference sequence). Written as DNA, the CDR3 is TGCAGTGCTAGGGGTCCCCTTGCAACAGATACGCAGTATTTT. Protein product: CSARGPLATDTQYF.

J is TRBJ2-5 and V is TRBV7-2; a weak D match, TRBD2 (6 bases). The V gene lost 6 bases and the J gene lost 1 base, with 12 bases spanning the gap. Germline values: CDR1 SGHTA, CDR2 FQGNSA. The CDR3 length is 14 residues. The CDR3 is CASSSQGLQETQYF. DNA for the CDR3: TGTGCCAGCAGTAGCCAGGGACTCCAAGAGACCCAGTACTTC.

This clonotype was seen repeatedly, ten times or more. The chain is built from TRBV25-1 and TRBJ2-3; D gene ambiguous. CDR3 length: 11 residues. CDR1 and CDR2 from the germline V gene are MGHDK and SYGVNS. Trimming took off 5 bases at V and 4 bases at J, with 4 bases between the two ends. For the CDR3, the DNA is TGTGCCAGCAGTCAGGCAGATACGCAGTATTTT. Its translation: CASSQADTQYF.

The genes are TRBV12-3 or TRBV12-4 and TRBJ1-2; D not certain. The CDR3 is made up of 11 amino acids. Trimming took 9 bases from V and 8 from J, leaving 13 bases between them. In nucleotides, the CDR3 is TGTGCCAGACCCCGTCCTGAAGGCTACACCTTC. Protein: CARPRPEGYTF.

The chain recombines TRBV7-3 with TRBJ2-3; 9 bases match TRBD2. The CDR3 is 15 residues long. The J segment lost 6 bases and the V segment lost 2 bases, leaving 6 bases of the junction unmatched. Germline V gene sequence: CDR1 SGHTA, CDR2 FQGTGA. The CDR3 here is CASSLYGGRADTQYF. CDR3 DNA sequence: TGTGCCAGCAGCTTATACGGCGGGAGGGCCGATACGCAGTATTTT.

This clonotype was recorded many times. The V gene is TRBV12-3 or TRBV12-4, the J gene TRBJ2-3; 7 bases are shared with TRBD1. The CDR3 runs to 14 residues. Germline trimming cut 7 bases from V and 7 bases from J; bases unmatched to any gene: 11. CDR3 region: CASKLDRRTNTQYF. Here the CDR3 DNA reads TGTGCCAGCAAACTGGACAGGAGGACAAATACGCAGTATTTT.

This clonotype appeared a few times. The V gene is TRBV20-1, the J gene TRBJ2-3; 13 bases align to TRBD2. Germline lookup yields CDR1 DFQATT and CDR2 SNEGSKA (reference sequence). The CDR3 spans 15 residues. V was pared by 6 bases and J by 1 base, with 4 bases of the junction left unmatched. The CDR3 is CSAGTSGKRTDTQYF. The DNA for the CDR3 is TGCAGTGCCGGGACTAGCGGGAAACGCACAGATACGCAGTATTTT.

With respect to this clonotype: Since a much larger clone is just one base distant, this may be a read error. The chain recombines TRBV5-6 with TRBJ2-7; 7 bases match TRBD1. The germline V gene encodes CDR1 SGHDT and CDR2 YYEEEE. V was clipped by 0 bases and J by 0 bases; unmatched bases: 9. This CDR3 comprises 17 residues. CDR3 nucleotides: TGTGCCAGCAGCTTGGCTGTGGACAGGACAGACTCCTACGAGCAGTACTTC. Translation: CASSLAVDRTDSYEQYF.

This rearrangement joins TRBV28 to TRBJ1-1, with D possibly TRBD1 on 6 matching bases. Germline CDR1 is MDHEN and CDR2 is SYDVKM. The CDR3 loop spans 14 amino acids. The V and J ends lost 3 bases and 8 bases respectively, with 16 bases between them. CDR3 in DNA: TGTGCCAGCAGTTTTGGGCAGGGGATATCCGAAGCTTTCTTT. Its translation is CASSFGQGISEAFF. The full variable domain, in which reference TRBV28 and TRBJ1-1 provide the parts outside the CDR3, is DVKVTQSSRYLVKRTGEKVFLECVQDMDHENMFWYRQDPGLGLRLIYFSYDVKMKEKGDIPEGYSVSREKKERFSLILESASTNQTSMYLCASSFGQGISEAFFGQGTRLTVV.

This sequence joins TRBV27 and TRBJ2-3; 10 bases match TRBD2. The V gene's germline CDR1 is MNHEY and CDR2 SMNVEV (reference sequence). V lost 8 bases to trimming and J lost 3 bases; unmatched junction nucleotides: 14. CDR3 size: 17 residues. Here the CDR3 reads CASGSLAGNPKTDTQYF. The CDR3 coding sequence is TGTGCCAGCGGTTCACTAGCGGGAAATCCCAAAACAGATACGCAGTATTTT.

In its sample, this clonotype was seen many times. The chain links TRBV20-1 to TRBJ1-2, with no clear D. Germline V gene lookup returns CDR1 DFQATT and CDR2 SNEGSKA (reference sequence). The CDR3 consists of 12 residues. The germline V and J ends were trimmed by 6 bases and 4 bases, with 12 bases remaining between them. The CDR3: CSASIGPYGYTF. CDR3 coding DNA: TGCAGTGCCTCTATTGGGCCCTATGGCTACACCTTC.

The table lists this clonotype with many counts. The chain is built from TRBV29-1 and TRBJ2-3; D gene uncertain. The CDR3 contains 11 residues. Trimming stripped 5 bases from V and 7 bases from J, with 10 bases between. Germline-derived CDR1 and CDR2 are SQVTM and ANQGSEA. The CDR3 region is CSVFPPHTQYF. Here the CDR3 DNA reads TGCAGCGTTTTTCCCCCCCATACGCAGTATTTT.

This clonotype occurred many times. J is TRBJ2-1 and V is TRBV20-1; 10 bases line up with TRBD2. V dropped 3 bases and J dropped 4; count of bases not matched to a gene: 3. The CDR3 totals 14 residues. CDR1 is DFQATT, CDR2 SNEGSKA, per germline (reference sequence). The CDR3 here is CSASASGGYNEQFF. In DNA, the CDR3 is TGCAGTGCTAGTGCTAGCGGGGGATACAATGAGCAGTTCTTC.

This clonotype was detected only a few times. This chain connects TRBV9 to TRBJ2-7; the D gene is possibly TRBD1 (6 bases). This CDR3 has 14 residues. Germline V gives CDR1 SGDLS, CDR2 YYNGEE. V was pared by 2 bases and J by 0 bases, with 9 bases between. CDR3 DNA: TGTGCCAGCAGCGTGCAGGACAGCTCCTACGAGCAGTACTTC. Encoded protein: CASSVQDSSYEQYF. Using reference TRBV9 and TRBJ2-7 for the parts outside the CDR3, the full variable domain is DSGVTQTPKHLITATGQRVTLRCSPRSGDLSVYWYQQSLDQGLQFLIQYYNGEERAKGNILERFSAQQFPDLHSELNLSSLELGDSALYFCASSVQDSSYEQYFGPGTRLTVT.

V gene TRBV5-1 combines with J gene TRBJ2-7; TRBD1 matches at 7 bases. Germline V gene sequence: CDR1 SGHRS, CDR2 YFSETQ. V was pared by 0 bases and J by 7 bases, with 13 bases of the junction left unmatched. The CDR3 runs 16 residues. This chain's CDR3 is CASSLDRQGIAWEQYF. CDR3 bases: TGCGCCAGCAGCTTGGACAGACAGGGTATAGCCTGGGAGCAGTACTTC.

The gene calls are TRBV29-1 and TRBJ2-1; D not certain. Per germline, CDR1 SQVTM and CDR2 ANQGSEA. The CDR3 is 11 amino acids. Trimming removed 4 bases at V and 4 bases at J, with 5 bases between. This chain's CDR3 is CSVVGYNEQFF. Written as DNA, the CDR3 is TGCAGCGTTGTGGGGTACAATGAGCAGTTCTTC.

This chain uses TRBV20-1 with TRBJ2-4; D unclear. The CDR3 has 17 amino acids. V dropped 5 bases and J dropped 0 bases, with 20 bases sitting between them. The germline V gene has CDR1 DFQATT and CDR2 SNEGSKA (reference sequence). This CDR3 is CSAPITMRPIAKNIQYF. CDR3 bases: TGCAGTGCTCCGATTACTATGCGGCCGATAGCCAAAAACATTCAGTACTTC.

The rearrangement joins TRBV9 to TRBJ2-6, with D possibly TRBD1 on 5 matching bases. The germline V gene encodes CDR1 SGDLS and CDR2 YYNGEE. The CDR3 has 18 amino acids. Between the trimmed V and J ends, which lost 0 bases and 0 bases, there was a span of 13 bases. The CDR3 spells CASSVEPQVYSGANVLTF. The CDR3 nucleotides read TGTGCCAGCAGCGTAGAACCACAGGTTTACTCTGGGGCCAACGTCCTGACTTTC. The variable domain in full, with the rest retrieved from reference TRBV9 and TRBJ2-6, is DSGVTQTPKHLITATGQRVTLRCSPRSGDLSVYWYQQSLDQGLQFLIQYYNGEERAKGNILERFSAQQFPDLHSELNLSSLELGDSALYFCASSVEPQVYSGANVLTFGAGSRLTVL.

This clonotype was seen a handful of times. The chain couples TRBV12-3 or TRBV12-4 to TRBJ1-5; D is undetermined. The CDR3 contains 14 residues. Trimming pared 2 bases from V and 1 base from J, leaving 6 bases between. The CDR3 nucleotides read TGTGCCAGCAGTTTAAAGGACAGCAATCAGCCCCAGCATTTT. Protein: CASSLKDSNQPQHF.

In this sample, this clonotype turned up many times. The V and J genes are TRBV6-2 or TRBV6-3 and TRBJ2-3; D is uncertain. V was clipped by 5 bases and J by 14 bases, with 20 bases between them. The CDR3 runs 13 residues. Looked up from germline, CDR1 is MNHEY and CDR2 is SVGEGT. Here the CDR3 reads CASSDPGFSIGYF. The CDR3 DNA reads TGTGCCAGCAGTGATCCTGGGTTTTCGATTGGGTATTTT.

The sample holds many counts of this clonotype. The chain couples TRBV20-1 to TRBJ2-3; weak D call: TRBD2 (5 bases). This CDR3 is 15 amino acids long. Germline V gene sequence: CDR1 DFQATT, CDR2 SNEGSKA (reference sequence). The V and J ends lost 3 bases and 2 bases respectively, with 15 bases between them. CDR3 region: CSARQMTRATDTQYF. The CDR3 nucleotides read TGCAGTGCTAGGCAAATGACGAGGGCCACAGATACGCAGTATTTT.

The chain links TRBV2 to TRBJ2-7; 8 nucleotides match TRBD1. J gave up 4 bases and V 8 bases, and 7 bases lay outside the gene matches. CDR3 size: 13 residues. Germline values: CDR1 SNHLY, CDR2 FYNNEI. CDR3 sequence: CASAGDRGYEQYF. The CDR3 nucleotides are TGTGCCAGCGCAGGTGACAGGGGTTACGAGCAGTACTTC.

This chain connects TRBV5-6 to TRBJ2-7, with 9 nucleotides matching TRBD2. CDR3 length: 17 amino acids. V was clipped by 5 bases and J by 0 bases; unmatched bases: 12. Germline CDR1 and CDR2: SGHDT and YYEEEE. The CDR3: CASSPASGRPPSYEQYF. In DNA, the CDR3 is TGTGCCAGCAGTCCAGCAAGCGGGAGGCCTCCCTCCTACGAGCAGTACTTC.

At least ten counts were recorded for this clonotype. The rearrangement links TRBV6-6 to TRBJ2-7; D possibly matches TRBD1 or TRBD2 (5 bases each). Between the trimmed V and J ends, which lost 4 bases and 3 bases, there was a span of 10 bases. The CDR3 is 13 residues long. Germline V gives CDR1 MNHNY, CDR2 SVGAGI (reference sequence). The CDR3 region is CASSSRGRYEQYF. DNA of the CDR3: TGTGCCAGCAGTTCTCGGGGCCGCTACGAGCAGTACTTC.